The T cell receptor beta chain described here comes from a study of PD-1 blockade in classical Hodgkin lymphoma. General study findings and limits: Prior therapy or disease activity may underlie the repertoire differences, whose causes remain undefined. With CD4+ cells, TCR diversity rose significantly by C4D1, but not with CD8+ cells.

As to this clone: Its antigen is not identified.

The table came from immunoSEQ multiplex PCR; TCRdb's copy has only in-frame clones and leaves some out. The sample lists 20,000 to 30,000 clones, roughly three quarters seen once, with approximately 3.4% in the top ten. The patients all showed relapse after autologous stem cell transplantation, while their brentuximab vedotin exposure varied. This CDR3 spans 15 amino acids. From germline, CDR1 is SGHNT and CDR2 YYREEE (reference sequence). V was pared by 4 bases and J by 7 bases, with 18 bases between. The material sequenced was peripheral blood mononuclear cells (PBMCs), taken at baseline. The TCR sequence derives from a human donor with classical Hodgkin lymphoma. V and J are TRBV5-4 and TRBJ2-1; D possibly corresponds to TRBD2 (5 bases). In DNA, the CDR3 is TGTGCCAGCAGCCCGGGGTCTCAGATGGGGAATGAGCAGTTCTTC. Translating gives CASSPGSQMGNEQFF.